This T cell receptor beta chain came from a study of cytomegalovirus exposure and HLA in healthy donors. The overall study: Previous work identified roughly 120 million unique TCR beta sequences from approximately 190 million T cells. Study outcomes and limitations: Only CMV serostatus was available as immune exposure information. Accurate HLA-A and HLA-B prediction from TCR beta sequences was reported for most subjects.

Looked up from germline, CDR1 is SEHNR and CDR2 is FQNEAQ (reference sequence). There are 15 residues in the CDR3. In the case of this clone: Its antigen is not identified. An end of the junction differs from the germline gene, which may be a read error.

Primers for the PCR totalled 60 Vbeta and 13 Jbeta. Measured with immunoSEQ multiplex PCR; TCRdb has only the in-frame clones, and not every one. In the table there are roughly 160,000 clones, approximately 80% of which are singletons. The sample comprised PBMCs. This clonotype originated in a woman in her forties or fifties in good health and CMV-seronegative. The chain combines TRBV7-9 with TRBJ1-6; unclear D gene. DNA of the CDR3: TGTTCCAGCAGCTTAATGGGCAGCAATAATTCACCCCTCCACTTT. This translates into CSSSLMGSNNSPLHF.